This T cell receptor beta chain was sequenced in a study of response to subunit inactivated influenza vaccine. Using its own MiXCR run on the RT-PCR reads, TCRdb lists one record per CDR3 protein. The table includes around 570,000 distinct CDR3 sequences, 11% detected once. This sample also appeared in a second study, on T cells expressing NK-cell markers. That investigation notes: Making the TCR beta cDNA relied on 5'RACE template switching with UMIs. Once again these clonotypes came out on top in the CD3+CD56-NKG2C+ fraction of a handful of donors. No clear determination of HCMV specificity was made for expanded NKG2C+ T cell clones.

The clonotype originates from a man aged 45-65 years who received an inactivated influenza vaccine. The specimen was PBMCs from blood, collected on the day of vaccination.

CDR3 DNA: TGCAGTGCTACCGACAGGCGCCCAAGCGAGCAGTACTTC. Amino acids: CSATDRRPSEQYF. J is TRBJ2-7 and V is TRBV20-1; a possible D gene is TRBD1 (6 bases). The CDR3 length is 13 residues. In germline, CDR1 is DFQATT, CDR2 SNEGSKA (reference sequence). Trimming stripped 4 bases from V and 6 bases from J, with 16 bases between.